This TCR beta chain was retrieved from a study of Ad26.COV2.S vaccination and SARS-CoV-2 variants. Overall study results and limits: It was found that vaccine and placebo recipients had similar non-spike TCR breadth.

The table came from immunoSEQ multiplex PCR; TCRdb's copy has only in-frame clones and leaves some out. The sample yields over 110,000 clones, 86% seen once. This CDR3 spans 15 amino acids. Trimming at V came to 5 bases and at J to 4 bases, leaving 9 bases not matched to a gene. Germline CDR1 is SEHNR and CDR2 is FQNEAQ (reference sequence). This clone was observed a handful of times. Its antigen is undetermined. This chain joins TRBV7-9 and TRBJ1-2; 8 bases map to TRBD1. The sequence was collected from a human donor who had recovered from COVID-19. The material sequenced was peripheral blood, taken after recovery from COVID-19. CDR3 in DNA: TGTGCCAGCAGCACTACAGGGGGTGATCCCTATGGCTACACCTTC. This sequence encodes CASSTTGGDPYGYTF.